Detailed here is one TCR beta chain. There is no known antigen for this receptor. No much larger clone is present one base from it, and per-base qualities are unavailable. The sample belongs to a study of Graves' ophthalmopathy and Graves' hyperthyroidism (dated by TCRdb to the late 2010s). For the study in its entirety: Peripheral blood was collected at initial diagnosis, prior to any treatment. The study used TCR beta repertoire signatures to distinguish Graves' ophthalmopathy from Graves' hyperthyroidism and to predict progression to ophthalmopathy. In total, around 140 blood samples were TCR-sequenced: 43 ophthalmopathy, under 80 hyperthyroidism and some 17 hyperthyroidism-to-ophthalmopathy patients. To explore V-J signatures that distinguish ophthalmopathy from hyperthyroidism, a discovery set of about a hundred patients was enrolled, made up of 40 to 45 with ophthalmopathy and around 57 with stable hyperthyroidism. The independent validation cohort included under 20 hyperthyroidism patients plus 17 patients who later progressed from hyperthyroidism to ophthalmopathy. T-cell repertoires of thyroid tissue and blood were compared in more than 5 hyperthyroidism patients. Following sampling, methimazole starting at 30 mg daily was administered to hyperthyroidism patients, and high-dose intravenous methylprednisolone was administered to ophthalmopathy patients. The roughly 94 discovery patients were randomly divided into training and test sets at a 7:3 ratio. Overall results and qualifications from the work: Sample size was not statistically predetermined, and group allocation was not concealed from the investigators. In validation, the model predicted ophthalmopathy progression with about 71% sensitivity and approximately 75% specificity; some 13 predicted patients were CT-confirmed with GO in a median of approximately 6.5 months. In cross-validation, the 13-signature model distinguished ophthalmopathy from stable hyperthyroidism with just over 85% sensitivity and 81% to 83% specificity, and in the test set the corresponding values were approximately 80% and 75%. Among expanded thyroid clonotypes with frequency above 0.001, most also showed up in blood, which suggests that blood repertoires may reflect the thyroid immune response.

For repertoire sequencing, TCR beta CDR3 regions were amplified from RNA transcripts. A first-round RT-PCR used HTBI primers with the Qiagen OneStep RT-PCR kit, followed by a second-round multiplex PCR, size selection and purification. Libraries were sequenced paired-end with 100 bp reads on an Illumina HiSeq2000. The authors' pipeline ran thus. SOAPnuke was used to process the reads, throwing out any read that had adapters, had uncalled bases, had a mean Phred below 15, or lacked an exact constant-primer or identifier match. High-quality paired reads were merged with COPE v1.2.5. Each unique nucleotide sequence was treated as a clonotype, and MiTCR v1.1 was used to align the clonotypes to the IMGT TRB V, D and J references. Only V-J combinations with frequency above 0.0001 were analysed, covering about 99% of repertoires. For each V-J combination, a TCR clonal expansion and chaos score was defined as the ratio of F50 clonal expansion to chaos observed in the TCRdist matrix. Welch's t-statistics and random forest were used to reduce the features to 10 to 15 V-J combinations, which were then used as input to a naive Bayes classifier. The similarity between thyroid and blood repertoires was quantified using the Morisita-Horn index. TCRdb ran its own pipeline on the public reads, namely fastp trimming at Q25 and MiXCR clone calling, and kept in-frame beta chains. When rows share a CDR3 protein, they turn into one entry using the most common DNA and genes. TCRdb, rather than the study authors, made the V and J calls. This sample is represented by some 520,000 distinct CDR3 sequences; around 14% of them were singletons. The ten largest clones add up to around 9.8% of the sample.

The ophthalmopathy patients had moderately to severely active disease, with a Clinical Activity Score of 3 or higher, a NOSPECS grade of 4 or higher, and a disease duration of less than 3 months. Patients were excluded if they had other autoimmune diseases, uncontrolled infections, pregnancy or lactation. Diagnosis relied on clinical symptoms, serum thyroxine, TRAb, thyroid ultrasound and orbital computed tomography. Using Ficoll-Paque density gradient centrifugation, PBMCs were isolated from 10 ml of fresh peripheral blood. Total RNA was extracted with Trizol reagent and quality-checked on an Agilent 2100 Bioanalyzer. The germline V gene gives CDR1 as SGDLS and CDR2 as YYNGEE. V is clipped by 0 bases and J by 6 bases, and the sequence between their germline boundaries is 16 bases long. The CDR3 runs 15 amino acids, cysteine and phenylalanine included. Only the CDR3 DNA stays, 45 bases, in frame from base 1.

The receptor comes from a woman aged 25 to 39 with Graves' ophthalmopathy. Donor details come from another sample of the same person, matched by shared clones. The chain is made from TRBV9 and TRBJ2-7; the D segment cannot be called with confidence. The material sequenced was blood. The CDR3 in this case is CASSVGTTPDGEQYF. Here is the DNA: TGTGCCAGCAGCGTAGGCACAACCCCTGACGGCGAGCAGTACTTC.